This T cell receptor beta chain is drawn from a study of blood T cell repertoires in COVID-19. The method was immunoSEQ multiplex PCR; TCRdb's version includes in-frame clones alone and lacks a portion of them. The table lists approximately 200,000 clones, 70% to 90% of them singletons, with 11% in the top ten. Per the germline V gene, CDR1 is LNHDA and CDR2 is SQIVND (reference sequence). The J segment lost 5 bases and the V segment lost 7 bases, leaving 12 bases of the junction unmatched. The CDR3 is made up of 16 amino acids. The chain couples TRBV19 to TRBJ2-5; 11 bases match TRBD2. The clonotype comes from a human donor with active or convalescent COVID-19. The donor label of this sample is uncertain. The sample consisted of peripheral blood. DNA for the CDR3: TGTGCCAGTATGCCCCTAGCGGGGGGTAGGGATGAGACCCAGTACTTC. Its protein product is CASMPLAGGRDETQYF.